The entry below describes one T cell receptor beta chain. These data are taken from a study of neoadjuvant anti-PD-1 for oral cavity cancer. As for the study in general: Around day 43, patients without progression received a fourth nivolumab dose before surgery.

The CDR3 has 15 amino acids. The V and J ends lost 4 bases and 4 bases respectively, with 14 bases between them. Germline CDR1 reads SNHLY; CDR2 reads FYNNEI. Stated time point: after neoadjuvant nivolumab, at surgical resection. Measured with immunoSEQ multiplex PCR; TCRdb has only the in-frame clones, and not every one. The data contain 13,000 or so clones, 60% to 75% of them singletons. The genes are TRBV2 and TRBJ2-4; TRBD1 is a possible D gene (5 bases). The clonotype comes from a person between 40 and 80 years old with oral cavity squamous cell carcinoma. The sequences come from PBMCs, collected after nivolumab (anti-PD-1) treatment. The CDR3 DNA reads TGTGCCAGCAGTGGACAGCTCAGTATTAAAAACATTCAGTACTTC. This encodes CASSGQLSIKNIQYF.